Presented here are 21 T cell receptor beta chains from one specimen sequenced in a study of blood T cell repertoires in COVID-19. Repertoires were generated with immunoSEQ multiplex PCR, while TCRdb's copy carries only in-frame clones and drops some. The sample holds 350,000 or so clones; roughly 90% are singletons and the top ten take 18%. Sequenced sample: PBMCs or T cells enriched from blood (not recorded which). These receptors were taken from a woman in her twenties or thirties who had recovered from COVID-19.

The chain uses TRBV18 and TRBJ1-4, with no clear D. Germline V CDR1 and CDR2: KGHSH, LQKENI. V was pared by 2 bases and J by 3 bases, with 7 bases between. The CDR3 is made up of 14 amino acids. This chain's CDR3 is CASSPGGSNEKLFF. CDR3 coding DNA: TGTGCCAGCTCACCAGGCGGGTCTAATGAAAAACTGTTTTTT.

This rearrangement joins TRBV28 to TRBJ2-3; possibly TRBD1 for D (5 bases). CDR1 and CDR2 from the germline V gene are MDHEN and SYDVKM. The CDR3 is 14 amino acids. Trimming took 5 bases from V and 7 from J, leaving 16 bases between them. The CDR3 DNA follows: TGTGCCAGCAGTCAGGACCCAGGGCCGTATACGCAGTATTTT. Residues: CASSQDPGPYTQYF.

The chain employs TRBV11-2 and TRBJ2-1; TRBD2 matches 7 bases. Germline values: CDR1 SGHAT, CDR2 FQNNGV. The CDR3 runs to 16 residues. V gave up 5 bases and J gave up 1 base; unmatched junction bases: 8. CDR3 sequence reads: CASSQTGGGSYNEQFF. CDR3 sequence (DNA): TGTGCCAGCAGCCAAACTGGGGGGGGGTCCTACAATGAGCAGTTCTTC.

The chain uses TRBV28 and TRBJ1-4, with D possibly being TRBD1 (6 bases). The CDR3 consists of 15 residues. CDR1 is MDHEN and CDR2 is SYDVKM in the germline V gene. V dropped 1 base and J dropped 6 bases, with 12 bases sitting between them. The CDR3 DNA is TGTGCCAGCAGTTTATATGCAGGGGTATATGAAAAACTGTTTTTT. Protein product: CASSLYAGVYEKLFF.

V is TRBV19 and J is TRBJ2-1; the match to TRBD2 covers 7 bases. V lost 4 bases, J lost 8 bases, and 5 bases stayed unmatched. This CDR3 is built from 13 residues. CDR1 is LNHDA and CDR2 is SQIVND in the germline V gene (reference sequence). CDR3: CASSTRLADEQFF. CDR3 DNA: TGTGCCAGTAGTACAAGACTAGCAGATGAGCAGTTCTTC.

This chain connects TRBV28 to TRBJ1-2; D might be TRBD1 (5 bases). The CDR3 length is 12 residues. Trimming took 10 bases from V and 7 from J, leaving 16 bases between them. Germline assignment: CDR1 MDHEN and CDR2 SYDVKM. CDR3 sequence reads: CATSGGRVGYTF. The CDR3 region has the DNA TGTGCCACCTCGGGAGGCAGGGTTGGCTACACCTTC.

V is TRBV5-6 and J is TRBJ1-6, with 9 bases that match TRBD1. Looked up from germline, CDR1 is SGHDT and CDR2 is YYEEEE. The CDR3 is 14 amino acids. The V gene end was trimmed by 4 bases and the J gene end by 10 bases; junction bases not matched to a gene: 6. The CDR3 here is CASSTGTGLSPLHF. The CDR3 bases are TGTGCCAGCAGCACTGGGACAGGGCTATCACCCCTCCACTTT.

V is TRBV18 and J is TRBJ1-2, with 7 bases matching TRBD1. The V gene end was trimmed by 3 bases and the J gene end by 3 bases; junction bases not matched to a gene: 1. Per the germline V gene, CDR1 is KGHSH and CDR2 is LQKENI. This CDR3 has 13 residues. CDR3 protein: CASSPGQDYGYTF. The CDR3 DNA follows: TGTGCCAGCTCACCCGGACAGGACTATGGCTACACCTTC.

This chain joins TRBV5-6 and TRBJ2-3; TRBD2 matches at 8 bases. The J segment lost 3 bases and the V segment lost 4 bases, leaving 7 bases of the junction unmatched. The CDR3 length is 15 residues. Looked up from germline, CDR1 is SGHDT and CDR2 is YYEEEE. The CDR3 DNA reads TGTGCCAGCAGCACCCGGGGGGGGAGGACAGATACGCAGTATTTT. Protein product: CASSTRGGRTDTQYF.

This chain joins TRBV4-3 and TRBJ2-1; 9 bases agree with TRBD2. V trimming: 4 bases; J trimming: 7 bases; junction bases outside the gene matches: 5. The CDR3 loop spans 14 amino acids. Germline V CDR1 and CDR2: LGHNA, YSLEER. CDR3 DNA sequence: TGCGCCAGCAGCCTAGCGGGAGAGCTGAATGAGCAGTTCTTC. Protein product: CASSLAGELNEQFF.

V and J are TRBV7-2 and TRBJ1-4; 8 bases fit TRBD1. The CDR3 covers 14 residues. Germline V gene sequence: CDR1 SGHTA, CDR2 FQGNSA. The junction had 2 bases not matched to a gene; V was cut back by 1 base and J by 7 bases. In nucleotides, the CDR3 is TGTGCCAGCAGCTTAGGGACAGGGAGTGAAAAACTGTTTTTT. Its translation: CASSLGTGSEKLFF.

V gene TRBV6-1 combines with J gene TRBJ1-1, with 8 nucleotides matching TRBD1. This CDR3 contains 15 residues. Trimming took 1 base from V and 1 from J; bases not matched to a gene: 2. Germline V CDR1 and CDR2: MNHNS, SASEGT. The DNA for the CDR3 is TGTGCCAGCAGTGAAGTTGGGACAGGGAACACTGAAGCTTTCTTT. The encoded protein is CASSEVGTGNTEAFF.

The genes are TRBV4-1 and TRBJ1-2; D unresolved. V dropped 2 bases and J dropped 9 bases, with 19 bases sitting between them. The V gene's germline CDR1 is MGHRA and CDR2 YSYEKL. The CDR3 has 15 amino acids. CDR3 region: CASSQFHPGSDSYTF. CDR3 coding DNA: TGCGCCAGCAGCCAATTTCATCCCGGATCCGACAGCTACACCTTC.

CDR3 protein: CASSPTLAGGKETQYF. CDR3 sequence (DNA): TGTGCCAGCAGCCCGACCCTAGCGGGGGGTAAGGAGACCCAGTACTTC. The chain recombines TRBV7-2 with TRBJ2-5; 11 bases are a match to TRBD2. CDR3 length equals 16 residues. The germline V gene has CDR1 SGHTA and CDR2 FQGNSA. J was trimmed by 5 bases and V by 5 bases; bases with no gene match: 10.

The V gene is TRBV6-5, the J gene TRBJ2-2; perhaps TRBD1 as D (7 bases). The germline V gene has CDR1 MNHEY and CDR2 SVGAGI. This CDR3 is built from 14 residues. V was pared by 6 bases and J by 7 bases, with 15 bases between. The DNA of the CDR3 is TGTGCCAGCAGGACCCGCAGGGGGGACGGGGAGCTGTTTTTT. Translating it yields CASRTRRGDGELFF.

The chain is built from TRBV4-1 and TRBJ1-1, with 7 bases that match TRBD1. V lost 2 bases to trimming and J lost 7 bases; unmatched junction nucleotides: 10. The CDR3 loop spans 15 amino acids. In germline, CDR1 is MGHRA, CDR2 YSYEKL. The CDR3 reads CASSQYRDSEYEAFF. The CDR3 DNA reads as TGCGCCAGCAGCCAATACCGGGACAGCGAATATGAAGCTTTCTTT.

The V gene is TRBV19, the J gene TRBJ2-1; 7 nucleotides align to TRBD2. CDR3 length equals 15 residues. V was clipped by 1 base and J by 9 bases; unmatched bases: 9. Per germline, CDR1 LNHDA and CDR2 SQIVND (reference sequence). Written as DNA, the CDR3 is TGTGCCAGTAGTATAGGGGGGAGGGCCCTGGGTGAGCAGTTCTTC. This encodes CASSIGGRALGEQFF.

The chain carries TRBV24-1 and TRBJ2-7; D gene ambiguous. Trimming pared 4 bases from V and 5 bases from J, leaving 11 bases between. Germline values: CDR1 KGHDR, CDR2 SFDVKD. The CDR3 extends over 13 amino acids. CDR3: CATSDALTDEQYF. The CDR3 DNA reads as TGTGCCACCAGTGACGCCTTAACAGACGAGCAGTACTTC.

The chain uses TRBV29-1 and TRBJ2-5; D is unclear. This CDR3 has 15 amino acids. Trimming took off 4 bases at V and 0 bases at J, with 15 bases between the two ends. CDR1 SQVTM and CDR2 ANQGSEA come from the germline V gene. The CDR3 spells CSVAGTLEYQETQYF. The CDR3 DNA reads as TGCAGCGTTGCTGGTACCCTAGAGTACCAAGAGACCCAGTACTTC.

The chain uses TRBV3-1 (or the pseudogene TRBV3-2) and TRBJ1-6; D is unresolved. Trimming removed 3 bases from V and 8 bases from J, with 5 bases in between. Germline CDR1 reads LGHDT; CDR2 reads YNNKEL (reference sequence). The CDR3 extends over 12 amino acids. This CDR3 is CASSHSDSPLHF. CDR3 nucleotide sequence: TGTGCCAGCAGCCACAGCGATTCACCCCTCCACTTT.

This chain joins TRBV27 and TRBJ1-2, with 9 bases that match TRBD1. Germline CDR1 is MNHEY and CDR2 is SMNVEV (reference sequence). With 7 bases clipped from V and 7 bases from J, the junction kept 7 bases outside the gene matches. The CDR3 runs to 13 residues. CDR3 protein: CASIFTGGGGYTF. CDR3 coding DNA: TGTGCCAGCATCTTTACAGGGGGCGGTGGCTACACCTTC.